The present T cell receptor beta chain was sequenced within a study of cytomegalovirus exposure and HLA in healthy donors. General study results and limits: When a later analysis was performed, an Asian-associated ancestry cluster reportedly had fewer N-insertions than the approximately 680-donor mean. Confirmation was obtained in vitro that three CMV-associated chains are specific for CMV antigens.

Both 60 Vbeta primers and 13 Jbeta primers went into the PCR. Data came from immunoSEQ multiplex PCR; TCRdb stores just in-frame clones and leaves some out. Of under 150,000 clones in the sample, around four fifths were seen once. As to this clone: Its antigen remains unidentified.

Germline trimming cut 6 bases from V and 6 bases from J; bases unmatched to any gene: 10. Germline-derived CDR1 and CDR2 are SEHNR and FQNEAQ (reference sequence). This CDR3 region has 14 residues. The sample comprised PBMCs. This TCR was recovered from a human donor in good health. The chain joins TRBV7-9 to TRBJ2-5; TRBD2 matches at 7 bases. The chain's CDR3 is CASSSGLDLKTQYF. CDR3 nucleotides: TGTGCCAGCAGTTCCGGACTAGATTTGAAGACCCAGTACTTC.